This TCR beta chain was profiled in a study of shared clonotypes between healthy human individuals. Points from the study as a whole: Memory subsets generally showed smaller estimated richness than naive subsets did. Clonotypes shared by all four sorted-subset donors had higher generation probabilities than non-shared clonotypes. Of the naive CD4 clonotypes, around 5% were shared across a handful of donors.

Naive CD8 isolation took CD45RO-negative cells positively selected for CCR7 and excluded terminally differentiated effector memory CD45RA+ cells. The donors were all Caucasian adults (living in Nashville, Tennessee). About this clone: Its matching antigen is unknown.

The repertoire was sequenced with immunoSEQ multiplex PCR; TCRdb's copy has only in-frame clones and lacks some. The sample has some 600,000 clones; roughly 96% are singletons. The CDR3 has 15 amino acids. V dropped 6 bases and J dropped 0 bases, with 12 bases sitting between them. Germline loops: CDR1 LNHDA, CDR2 SQIVND (reference sequence). Sequenced: naive CD8+ T cells sorted from blood. The rearrangement links TRBV19 to TRBJ1-5, with D hard to call. This receptor was identified in a woman aged 30 to 39 in good health. As DNA, the CDR3 is TGTGCCAGTAGGGACGGATCCCATAGCAATCAGCCCCAGCATTTT. It is translated as CASRDGSHSNQPQHF.